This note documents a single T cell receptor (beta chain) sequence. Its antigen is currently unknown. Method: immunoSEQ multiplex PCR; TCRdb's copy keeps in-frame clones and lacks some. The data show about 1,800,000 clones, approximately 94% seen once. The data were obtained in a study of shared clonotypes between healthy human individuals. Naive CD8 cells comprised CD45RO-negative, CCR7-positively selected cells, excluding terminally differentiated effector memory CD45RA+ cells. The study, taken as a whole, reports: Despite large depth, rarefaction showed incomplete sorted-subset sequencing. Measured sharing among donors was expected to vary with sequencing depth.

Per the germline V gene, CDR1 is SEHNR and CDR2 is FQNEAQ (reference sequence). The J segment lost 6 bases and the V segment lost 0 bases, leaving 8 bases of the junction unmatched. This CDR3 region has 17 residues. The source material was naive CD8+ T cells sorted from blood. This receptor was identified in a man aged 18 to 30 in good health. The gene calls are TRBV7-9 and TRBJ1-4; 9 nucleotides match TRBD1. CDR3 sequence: CASSLASDRGTYEKLFF. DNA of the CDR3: TGTGCCAGCAGCTTAGCCTCGGACAGGGGCACTTATGAAAAACTGTTTTTT.